This T cell receptor (beta chain) comes out of a study of beta chain features in type 1 diabetes. Study outcomes and limitations: Cells with high TCR expression could be over-represented when cDNA is sequenced. Reduced insertions and increased deletions marked VDJ junctions in type 1 diabetes patients. In every one of the four CD4+ subsets, TCRB CDR3s were moderately but significantly shorter in Type 1 diabetes patients.

A heparinised blood draw that averaged around 100 mL was obtained once from each donor. Regarding this clone: Its specificity is not known.

Since all of the isolated RNA was reverse transcribed, expressed TCRB transcripts were what got sequenced. TCRdb's table, derived via immunoSEQ multiplex PCR, lists solely in-frame clones and lacks some. The data contain approximately 150,000 clones, about an eighth of them singletons. Per the germline V gene, CDR1 is SQVTM and CDR2 is ANQGSEA. Trimming cost V 7 bases and J 2 bases, with 8 bases left between them. The CDR3 contains 11 residues. V gene TRBV29-1 combines with J gene TRBJ1-1; D unresolved. This sequence was found in a young man with type 1 diabetes. Sequencing was performed on central memory CD4+ T cells from blood. Written as DNA, the CDR3 is TGCAGCGGATGGGTTAACACTGAAGCTTTCTTT. It translates to CSGWVNTEAFF.